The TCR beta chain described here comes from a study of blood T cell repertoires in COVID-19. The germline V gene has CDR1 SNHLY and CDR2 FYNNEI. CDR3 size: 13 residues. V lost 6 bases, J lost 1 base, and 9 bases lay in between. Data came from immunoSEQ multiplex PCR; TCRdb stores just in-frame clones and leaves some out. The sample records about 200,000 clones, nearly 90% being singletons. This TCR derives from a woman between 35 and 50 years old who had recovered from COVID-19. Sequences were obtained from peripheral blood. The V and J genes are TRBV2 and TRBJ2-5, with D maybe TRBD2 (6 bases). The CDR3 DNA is TGTGCCAGCAGCCGGGGGTTCCAAGAGACCCAGTACTTC. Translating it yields CASSRGFQETQYF.